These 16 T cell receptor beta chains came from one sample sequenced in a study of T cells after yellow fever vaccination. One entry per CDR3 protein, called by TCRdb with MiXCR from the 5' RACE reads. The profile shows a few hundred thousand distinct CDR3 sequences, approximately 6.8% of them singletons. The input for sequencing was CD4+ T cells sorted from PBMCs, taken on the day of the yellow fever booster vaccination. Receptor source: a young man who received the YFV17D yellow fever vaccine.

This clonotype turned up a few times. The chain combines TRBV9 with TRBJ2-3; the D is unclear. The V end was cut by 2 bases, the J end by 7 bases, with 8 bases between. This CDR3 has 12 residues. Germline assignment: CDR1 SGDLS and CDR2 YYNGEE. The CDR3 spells CASSVFPNTQYF. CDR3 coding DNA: TGTGCCAGCAGCGTCTTTCCGAATACGCAGTATTTT.

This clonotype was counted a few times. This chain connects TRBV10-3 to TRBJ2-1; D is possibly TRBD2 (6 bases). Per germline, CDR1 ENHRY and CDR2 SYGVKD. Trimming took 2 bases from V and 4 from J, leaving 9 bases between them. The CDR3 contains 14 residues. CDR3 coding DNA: TGTGCCATCAGTGAGACGGAGGGTTACAATGAGCAGTTCTTC. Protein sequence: CAISETEGYNEQFF.

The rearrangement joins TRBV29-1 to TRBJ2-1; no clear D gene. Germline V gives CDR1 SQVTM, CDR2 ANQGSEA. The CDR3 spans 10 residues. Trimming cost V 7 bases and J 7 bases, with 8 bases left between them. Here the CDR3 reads CSAGINEQFF. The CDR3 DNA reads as TGCAGCGCTGGTATAAATGAGCAGTTCTTC.

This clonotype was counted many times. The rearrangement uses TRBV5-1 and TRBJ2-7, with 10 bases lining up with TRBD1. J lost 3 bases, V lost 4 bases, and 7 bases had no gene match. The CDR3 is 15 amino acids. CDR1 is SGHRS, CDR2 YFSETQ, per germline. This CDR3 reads CASSIRDRGVYEQYF. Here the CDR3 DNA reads TGCGCCAGCAGCATCCGGGACAGGGGTGTCTACGAGCAGTACTTC.

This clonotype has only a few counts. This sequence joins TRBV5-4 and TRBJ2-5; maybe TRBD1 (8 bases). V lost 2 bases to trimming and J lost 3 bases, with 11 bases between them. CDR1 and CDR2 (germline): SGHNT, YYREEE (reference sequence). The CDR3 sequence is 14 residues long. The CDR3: CASSFTGGEETQYF. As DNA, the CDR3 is TGTGCCAGCAGCTTTACAGGGGGGGAAGAGACCCAGTACTTC. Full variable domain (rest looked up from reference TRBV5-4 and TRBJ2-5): ETGVTQSPTHLIKTRGQQVTLRCSSQSGHNTVSWYQQALGQGPQFIFQYYREEENGRGNFPPRFSGLQFPNYSSELNVNALELDDSALYLCASSFTGGEETQYFGPGTRLLVL.

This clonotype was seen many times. Here the CDR3 reads CASSPSRSQNEQYF. CDR3 nucleotide sequence: TGCGCCAGCAGCCCCTCACGGTCCCAAAACGAGCAGTACTTC. The gene calls are TRBV5-1 and TRBJ2-7, with unresolved D. Germline CDR1 reads SGHRS; CDR2 reads YFSETQ. Trimming cost V 4 bases and J 5 bases, with 16 bases left between them. The CDR3 extends over 14 amino acids. Full variable domain (remainder filled in from reference TRBV5-1 and TRBJ2-7): KAGVTQTPRYLIKTRGQQVTLSCSPISGHRSVSWYQQTPGQGLQFLFEYFSETQRNKGNFPGRFSGRQFSNSRSEMNVSTLELGDSALYLCASSPSRSQNEQYFGPGTRLTVT.

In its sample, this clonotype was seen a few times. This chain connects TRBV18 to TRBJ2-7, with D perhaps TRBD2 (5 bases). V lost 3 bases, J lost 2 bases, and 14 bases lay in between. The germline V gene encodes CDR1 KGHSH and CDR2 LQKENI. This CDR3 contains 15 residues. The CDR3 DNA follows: TGTGCCAGCTCACCGACCAAAGGGAGCCCCTACGAGCAGTACTTC. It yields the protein CASSPTKGSPYEQYF. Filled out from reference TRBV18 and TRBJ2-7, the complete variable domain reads NAGVMQNPRHLVRRRGQEARLRCSPMKGHSHVYWYRQLPEEGLKFMVYLQKENIIDESGMPKERFSAEFPKEGPSILRIQQVVRGDSAAYFCASSPTKGSPYEQYFGPGTRLTVT.

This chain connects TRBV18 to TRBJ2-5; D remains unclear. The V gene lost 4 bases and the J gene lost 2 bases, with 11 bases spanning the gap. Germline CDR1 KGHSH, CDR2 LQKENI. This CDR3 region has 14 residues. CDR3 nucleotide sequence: TGTGCCAGCTCACTGGGTTGGGGACAAGAGACCCAGTACTTC. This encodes CASSLGWGQETQYF. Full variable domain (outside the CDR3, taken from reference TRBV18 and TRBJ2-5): NAGVMQNPRHLVRRRGQEARLRCSPMKGHSHVYWYRQLPEEGLKFMVYLQKENIIDESGMPKERFSAEFPKEGPSILRIQQVVRGDSAAYFCASSLGWGQETQYFGPGTRLLVL.

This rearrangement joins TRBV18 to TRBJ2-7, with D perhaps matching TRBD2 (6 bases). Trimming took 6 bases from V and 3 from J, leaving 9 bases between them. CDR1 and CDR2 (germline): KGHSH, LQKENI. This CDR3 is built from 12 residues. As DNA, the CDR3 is TGTGCCAGCTCCGGGAGTCGCTACGAGCAGTACTTC. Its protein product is CASSGSRYEQYF.

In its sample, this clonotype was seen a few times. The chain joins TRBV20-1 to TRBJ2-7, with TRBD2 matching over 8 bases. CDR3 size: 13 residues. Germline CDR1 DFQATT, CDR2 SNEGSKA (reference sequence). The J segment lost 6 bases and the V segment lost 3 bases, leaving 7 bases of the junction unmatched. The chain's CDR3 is CSASGTRNGEQYF. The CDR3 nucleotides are TGCAGTGCTAGTGGGACTAGGAACGGCGAGCAGTACTTC.

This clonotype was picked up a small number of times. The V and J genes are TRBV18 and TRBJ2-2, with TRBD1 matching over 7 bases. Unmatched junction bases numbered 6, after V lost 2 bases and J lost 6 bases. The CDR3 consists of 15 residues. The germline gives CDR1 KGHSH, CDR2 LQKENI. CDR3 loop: CASSPTRQGAGELFF. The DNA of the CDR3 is TGTGCCAGCTCACCAACTAGACAGGGAGCCGGGGAGCTGTTTTTT. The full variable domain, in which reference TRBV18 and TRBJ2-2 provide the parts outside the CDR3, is NAGVMQNPRHLVRRRGQEARLRCSPMKGHSHVYWYRQLPEEGLKFMVYLQKENIIDESGMPKERFSAEFPKEGPSILRIQQVVRGDSAAYFCASSPTRQGAGELFFGEGSRLTVL.

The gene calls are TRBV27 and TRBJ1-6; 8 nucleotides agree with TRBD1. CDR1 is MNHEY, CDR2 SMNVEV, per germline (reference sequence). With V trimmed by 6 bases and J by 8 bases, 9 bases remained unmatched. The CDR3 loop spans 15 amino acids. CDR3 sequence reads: CASRPDRVGYSPLHF. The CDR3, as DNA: TGTGCCAGCAGGCCGGACAGGGTTGGTTATTCACCCCTCCACTTT.

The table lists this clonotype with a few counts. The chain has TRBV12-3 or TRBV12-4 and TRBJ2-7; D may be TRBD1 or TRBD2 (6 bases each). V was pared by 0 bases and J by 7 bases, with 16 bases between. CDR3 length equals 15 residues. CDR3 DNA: TGTGCCAGCAGTTTAGCCTGGGGGGCGTTGGTGGAGCAGTACTTC. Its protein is CASSLAWGALVEQYF.

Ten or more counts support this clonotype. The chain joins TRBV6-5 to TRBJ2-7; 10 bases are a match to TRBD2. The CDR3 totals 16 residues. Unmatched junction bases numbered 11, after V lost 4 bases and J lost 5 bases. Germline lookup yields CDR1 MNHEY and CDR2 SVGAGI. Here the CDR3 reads CASSSPSSGSSNEQYF. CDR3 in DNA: TGTGCCAGCAGTTCCCCCTCTAGCGGGAGTAGCAACGAGCAGTACTTC.

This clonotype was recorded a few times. In nucleotides, the CDR3 is TGCGCCAGCGGACAAATAGGGGAGACCCAGTACTTC. The encoded protein is CASGQIGETQYF. The chain combines TRBV5-1 with TRBJ2-5; possibly TRBD1 for D (5 bases). Per the germline V gene, CDR1 is SGHRS and CDR2 is YFSETQ. The CDR3 has 12 residues. V gave up 7 bases and J gave up 5 bases, with 12 bases separating them.

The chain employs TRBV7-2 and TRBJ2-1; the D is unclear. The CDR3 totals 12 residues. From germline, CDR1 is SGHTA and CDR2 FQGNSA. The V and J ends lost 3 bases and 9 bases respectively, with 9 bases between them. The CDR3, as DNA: TGTGCCAGCAGCTTTTGGCGGTCTGAGCAGTTCTTC. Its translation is CASSFWRSEQFF. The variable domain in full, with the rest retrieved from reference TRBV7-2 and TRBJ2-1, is GAGVSQSPSNKVTEKGKDVELRCDPISGHTALYWYRQSLGQGLEFLIYFQGNSAPDKSGLPSDRFSAERTGGSVSTLTIQRTQQEDSAVYLCASSFWRSEQFFGPGTRLTVL.